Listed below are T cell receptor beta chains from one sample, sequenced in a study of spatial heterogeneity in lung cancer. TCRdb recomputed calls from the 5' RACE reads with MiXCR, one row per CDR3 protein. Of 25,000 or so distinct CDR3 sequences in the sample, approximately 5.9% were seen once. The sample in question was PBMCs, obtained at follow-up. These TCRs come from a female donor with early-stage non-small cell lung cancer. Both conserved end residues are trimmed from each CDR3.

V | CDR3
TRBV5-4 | ASSDIATYEQY
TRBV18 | ASSPEGPRQPQH
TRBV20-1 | SANRLAVYRVDNEQF
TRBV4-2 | ASAGPDTEAF
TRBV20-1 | SARPGSGSTEAF
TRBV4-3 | ASSQDRAGAEAF
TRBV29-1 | SVESGGMGTQY
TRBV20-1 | SVKADYYEQY
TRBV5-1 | ASSLDRGGDTGELF
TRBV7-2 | ASSPREQNGYT
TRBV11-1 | ASSLGRDRADTQY
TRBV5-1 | ASSLAGGSYEQY
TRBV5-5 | ASSLAGRRNTIY
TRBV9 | ASREGGAGELF
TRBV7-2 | ASSSSAGRGRSYT
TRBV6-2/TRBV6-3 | ASSYKGRAGRQF
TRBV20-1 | SPHRGGETQY
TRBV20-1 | SAIDNYEQY
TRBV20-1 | SAEEGGPSNEQF
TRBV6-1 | ASSENGNQPQH
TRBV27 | ASKGQVSGNTIY
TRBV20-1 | SARFLQKNTEAF
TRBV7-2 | ASSLSRGSDGETQY
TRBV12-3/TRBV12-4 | ASSSGQGRIGELF
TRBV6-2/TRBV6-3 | ASRPNPGQGNTEAF
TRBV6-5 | ASSSERGGYNEQF
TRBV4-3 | ASSQGWRAETGELF
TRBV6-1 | ATNLALGETQY
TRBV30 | AWSVPQGSGNTIY
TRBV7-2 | ASSLSRQETQY
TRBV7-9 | ASSEVSGGARTGELF
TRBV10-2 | ASTAAGGQPQH